These 21 T cell receptor beta chains originate from one sample sequenced in a study of cytomegalovirus exposure and HLA in healthy donors. The PCR made use of 60 Vbeta and 13 Jbeta primers. Only in-frame clones appear in the TCRdb table, and some are missing; sequencing was by immunoSEQ multiplex PCR. The sample holds roughly 89,000 clones; around 74% are singletons and the top ten take around 10%. The sequenced sample was PBMCs. Source of these receptors: a man aged 25 to 40 in good health and CMV-seropositive.

This clone was recorded a few times. The J gene is TRBJ2-3, the V gene TRBV18; D possibly corresponds to TRBD1 (5 bases). The ends were cut back, 2 bases at V and 0 bases at J, with 12 bases in the middle. CDR1 KGHSH and CDR2 LQKENI come from the germline V gene. This CDR3 has 16 residues. CDR3: CASSPGAGSSTDTQYF. The CDR3 DNA follows: TGTGCCAGCTCACCAGGGGCAGGGTCGAGCACAGATACGCAGTATTTT.

This clone was seen a single time. The chain employs TRBV6-5 and TRBJ2-5; D is possibly TRBD2 (6 bases). Trimming pared 0 bases from V and 2 bases from J, leaving 13 bases between. Germline loops: CDR1 MNHEY, CDR2 SVGAGI. The CDR3 sequence is 16 residues long. The CDR3: CASSYSGQGLQETQYF. CDR3 coding DNA: TGTGCCAGCAGTTACTCCGGGCAGGGACTGCAAGAGACCCAGTACTTC.

The J gene is TRBJ1-4, the V gene TRBV15, with D hard to call. The germline V gene has CDR1 LNHNV and CDR2 YYDKDF (reference sequence). The CDR3 loop spans 12 amino acids. Trimming cost V 8 bases and J 4 bases, with 8 bases left between them. The CDR3 nucleotides read TGTGCCACCGGGCAGCTTAATGAAAAACTGTTTTTT. This sequence encodes CATGQLNEKLFF.

The chain joins TRBV19 to TRBJ2-5; TRBD2 aligns across 8 bases. There are 15 residues in the CDR3. Trimming at V came to 2 bases and at J to 5 bases, leaving 7 bases not matched to a gene. Per the germline V gene, CDR1 is LNHDA and CDR2 is SQIVND (reference sequence). Here the CDR3 reads CASSISRGGTETQYF. CDR3 DNA sequence: TGTGCCAGTAGTATATCTCGGGGGGGCACGGAGACCCAGTACTTC.

This chain connects TRBV5-5 to TRBJ1-6, with no clear D. Germline V gene lookup returns CDR1 SGHKS and CDR2 YYEKEE (reference sequence). Trimming cost V 0 bases and J 0 bases, with 10 bases left between them. This CDR3 contains 17 residues. The CDR3: CASSLESPSSYNSPLHF. The CDR3 DNA sequence: TGTGCCAGCAGCTTGGAGAGTCCAAGCTCCTATAATTCACCCCTCCACTTT. Together with reference TRBV5-5 and TRBJ1-6, the CDR3 gives the full variable domain: DAGVTQSPTHLIKTRGQQVTLRCSPISGHKSVSWYQQVLGQGPQFIFQYYEKEERGRGNFPDRFSARQFPNYSSELNVNALLLGDSALYLCASSLESPSSYNSPLHFGNGTRLTVT.

The chain combines TRBV13 with TRBJ2-5, with a weak D call TRBD1 (5 bases). Deletions cut 6 bases from V and 4 bases from J, with 12 bases between. Germline CDR1 PRHDT, CDR2 FYEKMQ (reference sequence). The CDR3 contains 13 residues. The chain's CDR3 is CASSLTGAETQYF. The CDR3 nucleotides are TGTGCCAGCAGTCTTACAGGCGCAGAGACCCAGTACTTC. Combining the CDR3 with reference TRBV13 and TRBJ2-5 gives the whole variable domain AAGVIQSPRHLIKEKRETATLKCYPIPRHDTVYWYQQGPGQDPQFLISFYEKMQSDKGSIPDRFSAQQFSDYHSELNMSSLELGDSALYFCASSLTGAETQYFGPGTRLLVL.

V is TRBV2 and J is TRBJ2-7, with a tentative D call TRBD1 (6 bases). V dropped 7 bases and J dropped 6 bases, with 13 bases sitting between them. Germline CDR1 is SNHLY and CDR2 is FYNNEI. The length of the CDR3 is 12 residues. The CDR3 DNA reads TGTGCCAGCAACAACAGGGCGGGCGAGCAGTACTTC. Translated: CASNNRAGEQYF.

The chain links TRBV7-9 to TRBJ2-2, with D maybe TRBD1 (5 bases). The V end lost 11 bases, the J end lost 5 bases, and 15 bases lay between the germline ends. Germline values: CDR1 SEHNR, CDR2 FQNEAQ (reference sequence). The CDR3 sequence is 13 residues long. CDR3 sequence (DNA): TGTGCCGGCTCGACAGTTGTAACCGGGGAGCTGTTTTTT. This encodes CAGSTVVTGELFF.

The J gene is TRBJ2-7, the V gene TRBV7-8; TRBD1 is a possible D gene (5 bases). Germline CDR1 is SGHVS and CDR2 is FQNEAQ. The CDR3 has 13 residues. V lost 1 base, J lost 3 bases, and 7 bases lay in between. This CDR3 reads CASSLGTHYEQYF. DNA for the CDR3: TGTGCCAGCAGCTTAGGGACACACTACGAGCAGTACTTC.

The chain couples TRBV4-1 to TRBJ2-2; 7 nucleotides match TRBD2. V was clipped by 4 bases and J by 5 bases; unmatched bases: 10. Germline V gene lookup returns CDR1 MGHRA and CDR2 YSYEKL. The CDR3 contains 16 residues. This CDR3 reads CASSLPSLAVTGELFF. The DNA of the CDR3 is TGCGCCAGCAGCCTCCCGTCCCTAGCGGTGACCGGGGAGCTGTTTTTT.

This sequence joins TRBV5-1 and TRBJ2-7, with 14 bases matching TRBD2. Germline trimming cut 2 bases from V and 3 bases from J; bases unmatched to any gene: 10. This CDR3 is 18 amino acids long. The germline gives CDR1 SGHRS, CDR2 YFSETQ. The CDR3 region is CASSLIPLGTSGGYEQYF. The CDR3 DNA reads as TGCGCCAGCAGCTTAATACCTCTCGGGACTAGCGGGGGCTACGAGCAGTACTTC.

This chain uses TRBV5-1 with TRBJ2-3; 7 bases align to TRBD1. The CDR3 extends over 16 amino acids. V shed 4 bases and J 2 bases; nucleotides not matched to a gene: 10. Germline loops: CDR1 SGHRS, CDR2 YFSETQ. CDR3 in amino acids: CASSTRQGSTTDTQYF. The CDR3 DNA reads as TGCGCCAGCAGCACCCGACAGGGATCCACCACAGATACGCAGTATTTT.

The V call is TRBV19, the J call TRBJ1-6; maybe TRBD1 (5 bases). Germline V gives CDR1 LNHDA, CDR2 SQIVND (reference sequence). V lost 1 base and J 6 bases, leaving 10 bases between the germline ends. This CDR3 is 15 amino acids long. CDR3 region: CASSIVKGFNSPLHF. DNA for the CDR3: TGTGCCAGTAGTATAGTTAAGGGGTTTAATTCACCCCTCCACTTT. Using reference TRBV19 and TRBJ1-6 for the parts outside the CDR3, the full variable domain is DGGITQSPKYLFRKEGQNVTLSCEQNLNHDAMYWYRQDPGQGLRLIYYSQIVNDFQKGDIAEGYSVSREKKESFPLTVTSAQKNPTAFYLCASSIVKGFNSPLHFGNGTRLTVT.

This chain joins TRBV5-6 and TRBJ1-2; 7 bases fit TRBD1. Germline values: CDR1 SGHDT, CDR2 YYEEEE. J was trimmed by 2 bases and V by 4 bases; bases with no gene match: 5. There are 14 residues in the CDR3. CDR3 sequence: CASSTGTANYGYTF. The CDR3 DNA reads TGTGCCAGCAGCACCGGGACAGCAAACTATGGCTACACCTTC.

The table lists this clone with a few counts. The CDR3 spells CASSSRFRDRGATNEKLFF. DNA for the CDR3: TGTGCCAGCAGCTCTCGCTTCCGGGACAGGGGAGCAACTAATGAAAAACTGTTTTTT. This chain joins TRBV5-4 and TRBJ1-4, with 10 bases fitting TRBD1. From germline, CDR1 is SGHNT and CDR2 YYREEE (reference sequence). CDR3 length: 19 residues. Trimming took 3 bases from V and 0 from J; bases not matched to a gene: 11.

This rearrangement joins TRBV7-9 to TRBJ2-1, with 7 bases that match TRBD1. The CDR3 length is 18 residues. Germline V gives CDR1 SEHNR, CDR2 FQNEAQ (reference sequence). V lost 3 bases, J lost 3 bases, and 14 bases stayed unmatched. CDR3 sequence reads: CASSFLKLQGQLYNEQFF. The CDR3 DNA reads TGTGCCAGCAGCTTCCTCAAACTCCAGGGACAGCTCTACAATGAGCAGTTCTTC.

This clone was observed a handful of times. The rearrangement links TRBV7-6 to TRBJ2-1; 7 nucleotides match TRBD2. Germline lookup yields CDR1 SGHVS and CDR2 FNYEAQ. V trimming: 4 bases; J trimming: 7 bases; junction bases outside the gene matches: 7. The CDR3 spans 14 residues. The CDR3 DNA reads as TGTGCCAGCAGCTATACGGGACTATCGAATGAGCAGTTCTTC. Encoded protein: CASSYTGLSNEQFF.

This chain joins TRBV5-6 and TRBJ1-2, with 10 bases matching TRBD1. This CDR3 has 15 amino acids. The V and J ends lost 4 bases and 4 bases, in that order; junction bases with no gene match: 7. CDR1 and CDR2 (germline): SGHDT, YYEEEE. The chain's CDR3 is CASSRDRGPLYGYTF. For the CDR3, the DNA is TGTGCCAGCAGCCGGGACAGGGGCCCGCTCTATGGCTACACCTTC.

The genes are TRBV5-5 and TRBJ2-7; D ambiguous. This CDR3 region has 14 residues. V was cut by 5 bases and J by 1 base, with 13 bases left in between. The germline V gene encodes CDR1 SGHKS and CDR2 YYEKEE (reference sequence). CDR3 in amino acids: CASSYVTASYEQYF. CDR3 DNA sequence: TGTGCCAGCAGTTACGTCACAGCATCCTACGAGCAGTACTTC.

This clone was recorded a few times. The rearrangement links TRBV9 to TRBJ2-1; 7 bases fit TRBD2. This CDR3 region has 17 residues. J gave up 2 bases and V 1 base, and 9 bases lay outside the gene matches. Germline V gives CDR1 SGDLS, CDR2 YYNGEE. The CDR3 is CASSVSTPGTTYNEQFF. The CDR3 DNA sequence: TGTGCCAGCAGCGTATCGACCCCCGGGACTACCTACAATGAGCAGTTCTTC.

V and J are TRBV13 and TRBJ2-2; 10 bases align to TRBD1. Germline V gene data show CDR1 as PRHDT and CDR2 as FYEKMQ (reference sequence). The CDR3 is 15 amino acids. V was pared by 3 bases and J by 4 bases, with 2 bases of the junction left unmatched. CDR3 DNA: TGTGCCAGCAGCTTGGGACAGGGGACCACCGGGGAGCTGTTTTTT. It is translated as CASSLGQGTTGELFF.